Below are 14 T cell receptor beta chains sequenced from a single sample in a study of beta chain features in type 1 diabetes. Expressed TCRB transcripts were sequenced because the isolated RNA had all been reverse transcribed beforehand. Assay used: immunoSEQ multiplex PCR; TCRdb lists only in-frame clones, some missing. The sample has 200,000 to 250,000 clones; approximately 11% are singletons. The specimen sequenced was central memory CD4+ T cells from blood. These TCRs come from a man aged 18 to 29 in good health.

The gene calls are TRBV30 and TRBJ1-4; maybe TRBD1 (6 bases). The CDR3 is made up of 14 amino acids. With 3 bases removed from V and 3 bases from J, the gap between germline ends came to 11 bases. Germline-derived CDR1 and CDR2 are GTSNPN and SVGIG (reference sequence). The CDR3 DNA follows: TGTGCCTGGAGGCGGCAGGGGTCTAATGAAAAACTGTTTTTT. It translates to CAWRRQGSNEKLFF.

This clone was seen at least ten times. The chain employs TRBV4-1 and TRBJ2-7; perhaps D is TRBD1 or TRBD2 (6 bases each). Germline CDR1 reads MGHRA; CDR2 reads YSYEKL. The CDR3 runs 15 residues. Trimming took 4 bases from V and 3 from J, leaving 16 bases between them. CDR3 residues: CASSRLQRGDYEQYF. In DNA, the CDR3 is TGCGCCAGCAGCCGATTACAGAGGGGGGACTACGAGCAGTACTTC.

This clone came up many times. The chain carries TRBV10-3 and TRBJ2-7; the D gene is possibly TRBD2 (5 bases). Germline V gene sequence: CDR1 ENHRY, CDR2 SYGVKD. The CDR3 consists of 13 residues. V was trimmed by 3 bases and J by 6 bases, leaving 12 bases between them. The CDR3 region is CAISDLAEGEQYF. The CDR3 nucleotides read TGTGCCATCAGTGATCTAGCAGAGGGCGAGCAGTACTTC.

J is TRBJ1-2 and V is TRBV29-1; TRBD1 agrees at 8 bases. Per the germline V gene, CDR1 is SQVTM and CDR2 is ANQGSEA. V lost 7 bases and J lost 8; bases outside the gene matches: 15. The CDR3 extends over 14 amino acids. CDR3 nucleotides: TGCAGCGGACTGGACCCTGGACAGGGCGGCGGCTACACCTTC. This codes for CSGLDPGQGGGYTF.

This clone was detected only a few times. The chain employs TRBV9 and TRBJ2-3; the match to TRBD2 covers 11 bases. The CDR3 is 15 amino acids. Unmatched junction bases numbered 3, after V lost 2 bases and J lost 4 bases. CDR1 is SGDLS, CDR2 YYNGEE, per germline. The DNA of the CDR3 is TGTGCCAGCAGCGTTCAACTAGCGGGAGCAGATACGCAGTATTTT. It is translated as CASSVQLAGADTQYF. Full variable domain (missing parts from reference TRBV9 and TRBJ2-3): DSGVTQTPKHLITATGQRVTLRCSPRSGDLSVYWYQQSLDQGLQFLIQYYNGEERAKGNILERFSAQQFPDLHSELNLSSLELGDSALYFCASSVQLAGADTQYFGPGTRLTVL.

In the case of this clone: The same CDR3 is also encoded by other DNA sequences in this sample. The chain couples TRBV30 to TRBJ2-1; the match to TRBD2 covers 11 bases. The germline CDR1 and CDR2 sequences are GTSNPN and SVGIG (reference sequence). Trimming cost V 0 bases and J 6 bases; bases outside gene matches: 4. CDR3 length: 15 amino acids. CDR3 nucleotides: TGTGCCTGGAGTGTTGGCCTAGCGGGAGGCAATGAGCAGTTCTTC. Its protein product is CAWSVGLAGGNEQFF.

This clone was seen more than once but under ten times. The chain links TRBV30 to TRBJ2-4; D is perhaps TRBD1 (7 bases). Looked up from germline, CDR1 is GTSNPN and CDR2 is SVGIG (reference sequence). This CDR3 comprises 16 residues. V dropped 2 bases and J dropped 0 bases, with 14 bases sitting between them. CDR3 coding DNA: TGTGCCTGGAGTCGGGAGACAGGGCTAGCCAAAAACATTCAGTACTTC. It is translated as CAWSRETGLAKNIQYF.

The V gene is TRBV30, the J gene TRBJ1-2; TRBD1 agrees at 10 bases. CDR1 GTSNPN and CDR2 SVGIG come from the germline V gene (reference sequence). The V segment lost 0 bases and the J segment 4 bases; nucleotides outside the gene matches: 5. CDR3 length equals 15 residues. CDR3 protein: CAWSVDRGRVYGYTF. CDR3 nucleotides: TGTGCCTGGAGTGTTGACAGGGGGCGCGTCTATGGCTACACCTTC. The full variable domain, rest sourced from reference TRBV30 and TRBJ1-2, is SQTIHQWPATLVQPVGSPLSLECTVEGTSNPNLYWYRQAAGRGLQLLFYSVGIGQISSEVPQNLSASRPQDRQFILSSKKLLLSDSGFYLCAWSVDRGRVYGYTFGSGTRLTVV.

This clone was picked up a small number of times. The same CDR3 also results from other DNA sequences found in this sample. The genes are TRBV30 and TRBJ1-1, with 10 bases that match TRBD1. The CDR3 has 16 amino acids. V gave up 3 bases and J gave up 1 base; unmatched junction bases: 8. In germline, CDR1 is GTSNPN, CDR2 SVGIG (reference sequence). CDR3 nucleotide sequence: TGTGCCTGGAGGCTCTGGACAGGGGGTCGGAACACTGAAGCTTTCTTT. It encodes CAWRLWTGGRNTEAFF. Full variable domain (outside the CDR3, taken from reference TRBV30 and TRBJ1-1): SQTIHQWPATLVQPVGSPLSLECTVEGTSNPNLYWYRQAAGRGLQLLFYSVGIGQISSEVPQNLSASRPQDRQFILSSKKLLLSDSGFYLCAWRLWTGGRNTEAFFGQGTRLTVV.

The chain recombines TRBV6-1 with TRBJ2-7; no reliable D call. The CDR3 runs 11 residues. In germline, CDR1 is MNHNS, CDR2 SASEGT. The germline V and J ends were trimmed by 5 bases and 9 bases, with 11 bases remaining between them. CDR3 protein: CASSPLVWQYF. The CDR3 nucleotides are TGTGCCAGCAGTCCCCTAGTCTGGCAGTACTTC.

This clone was recorded many times. DNA for the CDR3: TGTGCCAGCAGCCCCCTGGCGGGAGGGGGCACAGATACGCAGTATTTT. Translated, it gives CASSPLAGGGTDTQYF. The V gene is TRBV7-2, the J gene TRBJ2-3; 9 bases line up with TRBD2. This CDR3 contains 16 residues. V gave up 5 bases and J gave up 1 base; unmatched junction bases: 7. Germline values: CDR1 SGHTA, CDR2 FQGNSA.

This clone was detected only a few times. The chain links TRBV10-3 to TRBJ2-7; 8 bases match TRBD2. This CDR3 spans 18 amino acids. The germline gives CDR1 ENHRY, CDR2 SYGVKD. V dropped 8 bases and J dropped 3; count of bases not matched to a gene: 21. CDR3 in DNA: TGTGCCATCGGCCCCGCGGCAGTAGGAGCGGGAGACGTCTACGAGCAGTACTTC. Protein product: CAIGPAAVGAGDVYEQYF.

This clone was seen a handful of times. The chain links TRBV25-1 to TRBJ2-3; 8 bases match TRBD2. The CDR3 covers 12 residues. Looked up from germline, CDR1 is MGHDK and CDR2 is SYGVNS. V shed 5 bases and J 8 bases; nucleotides not matched to a gene: 3. In DNA, the CDR3 is TGTGCCAGCAGTACCCTAGCGGGTACGCAGTATTTT. It yields the protein CASSTLAGTQYF.

This clone showed up just a few times. The V gene is TRBV15, the J gene TRBJ1-5; D remains ambiguous. Per the germline V gene, CDR1 is LNHNV and CDR2 is YYDKDF (reference sequence). Between the trimmed V and J ends, which lost 1 base and 3 bases, there was a span of 4 bases. This CDR3 comprises 13 residues. The CDR3 protein is CATSRGYNQPQHF. Here the CDR3 DNA reads TGTGCCACCAGCAGAGGTTACAATCAGCCCCAGCATTTT.